The 16 T cell receptor beta chains given below trace back to one sample, sequenced in a study of post-analysis software for immune sequencing data. Built from TCR beta cDNA, the libraries had unique molecular identifiers in them. Each CDR3 protein gets one entry after TCRdb re-called the PCR reads with MiXCR. The sample includes hundreds of thousands of distinct CDR3 sequences, approximately 30% of them seen just once. Study-level findings and limits: With TRBV5-6, TRBV5-1 and TRBV20-1 included, 4 to 6 TRBV segments were more frequent in patients than in controls.

Antigens of these TCRs are unknown. The material sequenced was blood. Receptors originate from a girl aged 10 to 17 with multiple sclerosis.

This chain links TRBV7-9 with TRBJ1-1, with D unresolved. V lost 5 bases, J lost 4 bases, and 17 bases lay in between. The CDR3 spans 15 residues. Germline V gives CDR1 SEHNR, CDR2 FQNEAQ (reference sequence). In DNA form, the CDR3 reads TGTGCCAGCAGCCTAGGTACGGACTGGAGCACTGAAGCTTTCTTT. Its translation: CASSLGTDWSTEAFF.

There are a few counts of this clonotype. The chain combines TRBV28 with TRBJ2-1; no definite D call. This CDR3 is built from 11 residues. Per germline, CDR1 MDHEN and CDR2 SYDVKM. V lost 9 bases and J lost 4, with 7 bases in between. The CDR3 sequence: CASHGYNEQFF. The CDR3, as DNA: TGTGCCAGTCATGGGTACAATGAGCAGTTCTTC.

This clonotype showed up just a few times. The chain combines TRBV2 with TRBJ2-3; D is unclear. Germline values: CDR1 SNHLY, CDR2 FYNNEI. CDR3 length: 13 residues. Trimming removed 3 bases at V and 6 bases at J, with 10 bases between. The CDR3 DNA sequence: TGTGCCAGCAGTGAGTTCTGGGGTGATACGCAGTATTTT. Amino acids: CASSEFWGDTQYF.

The chain links TRBV29-1 to TRBJ2-4; 16 bases map to TRBD2. The CDR3 is 16 amino acids. The germline V gene has CDR1 SQVTM and CDR2 ANQGSEA. V shed 6 bases, J shed 4 bases, and the junction held 6 bases outside the gene matches. Written as DNA, the CDR3 is TGCAGCGTGGGGGGACTAGCGGGAGGGTCGAAAAACATTCAGTACTTC. Translation: CSVGGLAGGSKNIQYF. The full variable domain, its missing parts supplied by reference TRBV29-1 and TRBJ2-4, is SAVISQKPSRDICQRGTSLTIQCQVDSQVTMMFWYRQQPGQSLTLIATANQGSEATYESGFVIDKFPISRPNLTFSTLTVSNMSPEDSSIYLCSVGGLAGGSKNIQYFGAGTRLSVL.

The V and J genes are TRBV5-6 and TRBJ1-4; no reliable D call. V lost 2 bases and J lost 5, with 10 bases in between. The CDR3 covers 14 residues. CDR1 and CDR2 (germline): SGHDT, YYEEEE. The CDR3: CASSLELRNEKLFF. CDR3 sequence (DNA): TGTGCCAGCAGCTTAGAGCTCCGGAATGAAAAACTGTTTTTT.

This clonotype was seen just once. This chain's CDR3 is CASSLQDRGDTEAFF. CDR3 in DNA: TGCGCCAGCAGCTTACAGGACAGGGGGGACACTGAAGCTTTCTTT. The chain recombines TRBV4-3 with TRBJ1-1, with 10 bases identical to TRBD1. V gave up 5 bases and J gave up 3 bases; unmatched junction bases: 6. The CDR3 consists of 15 residues. CDR1 is LGHNA and CDR2 is YSLEER in the germline V gene.

This clonotype was counted once. This sequence joins TRBV7-9 and TRBJ2-5; weak D call: TRBD2 (5 bases). Germline lookup yields CDR1 SEHNR and CDR2 FQNEAQ (reference sequence). V lost 4 bases, J lost 9 bases, and 18 bases lay in between. The CDR3 length is 14 residues. The CDR3: CASSSPSGSEAQYF. In nucleotides, the CDR3 is TGTGCCAGCAGCTCCCCGAGTGGGTCGGAGGCCCAGTACTTC.

The chain carries TRBV19 and TRBJ2-7; 7 bases map to TRBD1. The germline gives CDR1 LNHDA, CDR2 SQIVND (reference sequence). V lost 4 bases, J lost 3 bases, and 12 bases stayed unmatched. The CDR3 runs to 16 residues. CDR3 region: CASSTSGTATNYEQYF. CDR3 in DNA: TGTGCCAGTAGTACGTCCGGGACAGCCACAAACTACGAGCAGTACTTC.

V and J are TRBV7-2 and TRBJ2-3; D not certain. The CDR3 spans 13 residues. Trimming left V 5 bases short and J 7 bases short, with 13 bases between. Per the germline V gene, CDR1 is SGHTA and CDR2 is FQGNSA. This CDR3 reads CASSPVIANTQYF. CDR3 in DNA: TGTGCCAGCAGCCCCGTTATTGCGAATACGCAGTATTTT.

J is TRBJ1-1 and V is TRBV18; no reliable D call. The CDR3 is 13 amino acids. The V end was cut by 3 bases, the J end by 4 bases, with 9 bases between. CDR1 KGHSH and CDR2 LQKENI come from the germline V gene. CDR3 bases: TGTGCCAGCTCACCCCAGGCGGGCACTGAAGCTTTCTTT. Protein: CASSPQAGTEAFF. Full variable domain (missing parts from reference TRBV18 and TRBJ1-1): NAGVMQNPRHLVRRRGQEARLRCSPMKGHSHVYWYRQLPEEGLKFMVYLQKENIIDESGMPKERFSAEFPKEGPSILRIQQVVRGDSAAYFCASSPQAGTEAFFGQGTRLTVV.

This sequence joins TRBV29-1 and TRBJ2-5, with TRBD2 matching over 7 bases. The end of the DNA fits TRBJ2-7 better, so the J call may be wrong. The CDR3 extends over 13 amino acids. The V gene's germline CDR1 is SQVTM and CDR2 ANQGSEA. The CDR3 loop is CSVVGGVTYEQYF. CDR3 DNA sequence: TGCAGCGTTGTGGGAGGGGTGACTTACGAGCAGTACTTC.

V is TRBV6-5 and J is TRBJ2-5, with D perhaps TRBD2 (6 bases). This CDR3 comprises 15 residues. Germline CDR1 and CDR2: MNHEY and SVGAGI. The V end was cut by 8 bases, the J end by 3 bases, with 19 bases between. CDR3 in DNA: TGTGCCAGCTGGCCCTTAGGAGGGACCAAAGAGACCCAGTACTTC. Its protein product is CASWPLGGTKETQYF.

V and J are TRBV5-1 and TRBJ1-3, with 9 bases matching TRBD1. With V trimmed by 0 bases and J by 0 bases, 10 bases remained unmatched. Germline CDR1 reads SGHRS; CDR2 reads YFSETQ. The CDR3 runs to 19 residues. The DNA for the CDR3 is TGCGCCAGCAGCTTGGCGGGACAGGGCTCACGAACCTCTGGAAACACCATATATTTT. Translation: CASSLAGQGSRTSGNTIYF.

The V and J genes are TRBV7-6 and TRBJ2-7; 8 bases map to TRBD1. The V and J ends lost 5 bases and 6 bases, in that order; junction bases with no gene match: 6. Germline CDR1 reads SGHVS; CDR2 reads FNYEAQ. The CDR3 is made up of 13 amino acids. The CDR3 reads CASSPRTGREQYF. Here the CDR3 DNA reads TGTGCCAGCAGCCCGAGGACAGGGCGCGAGCAGTACTTC.

CDR3 sequence reads: CASRTLDGGESADTQYF. CDR3 coding DNA: TGCGCCAGCAGAACTTTGGACGGGGGGGAGTCGGCAGATACGCAGTATTTT. The chain couples TRBV5-1 to TRBJ2-3, with TRBD2 identical over 8 bases. The junction had 15 bases not matched to a gene; V was cut back by 5 bases and J by 4 bases. Germline values: CDR1 SGHRS, CDR2 YFSETQ. The CDR3 extends over 17 amino acids.

This clonotype was counted between two and nine times. The chain uses TRBV10-3 and TRBJ2-7; D gene unclear. V lost 3 bases to trimming and J lost 4 bases, with 4 bases between them. The germline gives CDR1 ENHRY, CDR2 SYGVKD. CDR3 length: 11 amino acids. CDR3 amino acids: CAISDRYEQYF. The CDR3 region has the DNA TGTGCCATCAGTGACAGATACGAGCAGTACTTC.